This T cell receptor (beta chain) was retrieved from a study of blood T cells in healthy people across ages. The second PCR ran roughly 7 to 11 cycles with a sample-barcoded 5' primer and J-beta primers. TCRdb used MiXCR to reprocess the 5' RACE reads, holding one entry per CDR3 protein. The data show about 1.5 million distinct CDR3 sequences, roughly 40% seen once. Trimming shortened V by 5 bases and J by 3 bases, and 9 bases separated the two germline ends. CDR3 length equals 12 residues. The germline gives CDR1 DFQATT, CDR2 SNEGSKA (reference sequence). This clonotype was counted only a few times. Its specificity is unknown. Overall study findings and caveats: Expanded clonotype shifts may have been confounded, as the donors had an unknown CMV status.

The sample was blood. This chain joins TRBV20-1 and TRBJ2-3; D may be TRBD2 (6 bases). The origin of this receptor is a woman aged 18-29 years in good health. This CDR3 is CSAGRGTDTQYF. The CDR3 DNA reads TGCAGTGCTGGACGGGGGACAGATACGCAGTATTTT.